Presented here are 14 T cell receptor beta chains from one specimen sequenced in a study of T cells in Graves' hyperthyroidism and ophthalmopathy (dated by TCRdb to between 2018 and 2021). The library relied on multiplex PCR. Sequencing was carried out with an Illumina HiSeq 2000. The TCR beta CDR3 regions were amplified from RNA transcripts. The TCR CDR3 was subjected to a first round of RT-PCR using the HTBI primer set and the Qiagen OneStep RT-PCR kit. TCRdb redid the processing of the public reads, applying fastp at Q25 and MiXCR, and retained in-frame beta chains. Every entry covers one CDR3 protein and lists the most common genes and DNA from its rows. This sample has approximately 100,000 distinct CDR3 sequences in its table, and about 45% of those were observed once. Clones ranked in the top ten supply 20% to 30% of the sample. Sequencing was performed on blood. Source of these receptors: a middle-aged man with Graves' hyperthyroidism.

This clonotype was counted at least ten times. The J gene is TRBJ2-7, the V gene TRBV19, with a possible D match to TRBD1 (7 bases). Germline V gene lookup returns CDR1 LNHDA and CDR2 SQIVND (reference sequence). The CDR3 is 15 residues long. The V gene lost 3 bases and the J gene lost 3 bases, with 15 bases spanning the gap. CDR3 loop: CASSMRDRRDYEQYF. The CDR3 DNA sequence: TGTGCCAGTAGTATGCGGGACAGAAGGGACTACGAGCAGTACTTC.

CDR3 amino acids: CASRGARGYHEQYF. The CDR3, as DNA: TGTGCCAGCAGAGGGGCCAGGGGTTACCACGAGCAGTACTTC. This chain joins TRBV7-2 and TRBJ2-7; a weak D match, TRBD1 (6 bases). V was clipped by 6 bases and J by 5 bases, with 17 bases between them. This CDR3 region has 14 residues. CDR1 and CDR2 (germline): SGHTA, FQGNSA.

This clonotype was observed many times. This sequence joins TRBV5-4 and TRBJ1-6, with TRBD1 matching 9 bases. V gave up 1 base and J gave up 10 bases; unmatched junction bases: 12. The CDR3 covers 17 residues. Germline V gene lookup returns CDR1 SGHNT and CDR2 YYREEE (reference sequence). Here the CDR3 reads CASSLWDRVVGESPLHF. The CDR3 DNA reads TGTGCCAGCAGCTTGTGGGACAGGGTTGTAGGGGAGTCACCCCTCCACTTT.

This clonotype was recorded many times. This rearrangement joins TRBV7-2 to TRBJ1-6; weak D call: TRBD1 (5 bases). The length of the CDR3 is 17 residues. Germline CDR1 SGHTA, CDR2 FQGNSA. V dropped 4 bases and J dropped 0 bases, with 13 bases sitting between them. CDR3 sequence reads: CASSSQEGTSYNSPLHF. CDR3 DNA: TGTGCCAGCAGCTCCCAGGAAGGGACCTCCTATAATTCACCCCTCCACTTT.

In regard to this clonotype: This may stem from a read error, because a much larger clone lies one nucleotide away. The CDR3 DNA follows: TGTGCCAGCAGCCCGGGGAGACTAGCGGGGGGGCGGGTTGAGCAGTTCTTC. It specifies CASSPGRLAGGRVEQFF. This chain joins TRBV11-2 and TRBJ2-1; TRBD2 matches at 14 bases. The length of the CDR3 is 17 residues. With 5 bases clipped from V and 9 bases from J, the junction kept 12 bases outside the gene matches. Germline lookup yields CDR1 SGHAT and CDR2 FQNNGV.

The rearrangement links TRBV2 to TRBJ1-2, with D unresolved. Trimming took 6 bases from V and 4 from J, leaving 15 bases between them. This CDR3 is built from 14 residues. From germline, CDR1 is SNHLY and CDR2 FYNNEI. CDR3 bases: TGTGCCAGCAGAGATCTAGGGCAACCCTATGGCTACACCTTC. Protein sequence: CASRDLGQPYGYTF.

This clonotype has at least ten counts. J is TRBJ1-2 and V is TRBV7-8; no clear D. CDR1 is SGHVS and CDR2 is FQNEAQ in the germline V gene. Trimming took 0 bases from V and 3 from J, leaving 8 bases between them. The CDR3 has 14 amino acids. DNA for the CDR3: TGTGCCAGCAGCTTAGCGGTACGCGACTATGGCTACACCTTC. Translated: CASSLAVRDYGYTF.

V usage is TRBV7-8 and J usage is TRBJ2-2; D remains unclear. Trimming removed 0 bases from V and 13 bases from J, with 3 bases in between. The CDR3 extends over 10 amino acids. Germline V lookup: CDR1 SGHVS, CDR2 FQNEAQ. CDR3 nucleotide sequence: TGTGCCAGCAGCTTAGCGCGGCTGTTTTTT. Amino acid sequence: CASSLARLFF.

The table lists this clonotype with many counts. The chain joins TRBV14 to TRBJ1-4, with D possibly being TRBD1 (5 bases). Germline V CDR1 and CDR2: SGHDN, FVKESK. V gave up 6 bases and J gave up 3 bases, with 17 bases separating them. The CDR3 has 16 amino acids. CDR3 sequence: CASSPGTLGPNEKLFF. Here the CDR3 DNA reads TGTGCCAGCAGTCCCGGGACCTTGGGGCCTAATGAAAAACTGTTTTTT. The variable domain in full, completed from reference TRBV14 and TRBJ1-4, reads EAGVTQFPSHSVIEKGQTVTLRCDPISGHDNLYWYRRVMGKEIKFLLHFVKESKQDESGMPNNRFLAERTGGTYSTLKVQPAELEDSGVYFCASSPGTLGPNEKLFFGSGTQLSVL.

The genes are TRBV24-1 and TRBJ1-1; D gene uncertain. Deletions cut 12 bases from V and 0 bases from J, with 28 bases between. The CDR3 extends over 18 amino acids. Per the germline V gene, CDR1 is KGHDR and CDR2 is SFDVKD. The CDR3 sequence is CAWSGGQTKKKMNTEAFF. Here the CDR3 DNA reads TGTGCCTGGAGTGGCGGGCAGACAAAAAAAAAGATGAACACTGAAGCTTTCTTT.

As concerns this clonotype: At one end the junction does not follow the germline gene, possibly because of a read error. This chain joins TRBV20-1 and TRBJ1-5, with D possibly matching TRBD1 (6 bases). The CDR3 is 14 residues long. CDR1 and CDR2 (germline): DFQATT, SNEGSKA (reference sequence). CDR3: CSAAGGAYNEPQHF. CDR3 sequence (DNA): TGCAGTGCTGCGGGGGGGGCCTACAATGAGCCCCAGCATTTT.

This clonotype was observed many times. J is TRBJ2-7 and V is TRBV3-1, with unresolved D. V lost 2 bases and J 4 bases, leaving 9 bases between the germline ends. Germline-derived CDR1 and CDR2 are LGHDT and YNNKEL (reference sequence). The CDR3 sequence is 13 residues long. CDR3 protein: CASSQPPQYEQYF. CDR3 coding DNA: TGTGCCAGCAGCCAACCCCCTCAATACGAGCAGTACTTC.

This rearrangement joins TRBV20-1 to TRBJ2-2; perhaps TRBD2 as D (6 bases). V gave up 6 bases and J gave up 7 bases, with 15 bases separating them. The CDR3 covers 13 residues. CDR1 is DFQATT and CDR2 is SNEGSKA in the germline V gene (reference sequence). The CDR3 DNA reads TGCAGTGCAAGGCAGGGAGGCGGCGGGGAGCTGTTTTTT. Translating it yields CSARQGGGGELFF.

In this sample, this clonotype turned up once. The rearrangement joins TRBV10-3 to TRBJ1-4, with D perhaps TRBD1 (6 bases). V was pared by 5 bases and J by 7 bases, with 14 bases between. CDR3 length equals 14 residues. CDR1 is ENHRY, CDR2 SYGVKD, per germline. The CDR3 DNA reads TGTGCCATCAGTCTTCAGGGGAATCGTGAAAAACTGTTTTTT. This gives the protein CAISLQGNREKLFF.